These 10 T cell receptor beta chains were all obtained from the same sample, sequenced in a study of shared clonotypes between healthy human individuals. Measured with immunoSEQ multiplex PCR; TCRdb has only the in-frame clones, and not every one. The data show roughly 1.4 million clones, approximately 98.5% seen once. Material for sequencing was naive CD4+ T cells sorted from blood. Indicated subset: CD45RA+ positively selected. The receptors come from a man aged 25 to 40 in good health.

Only one count was recorded for this clone. The chain has TRBV7-9 and TRBJ1-2; D is uncertain. The CDR3 is made up of 13 amino acids. V dropped 5 bases and J dropped 2 bases, with 9 bases sitting between them. The germline V gene encodes CDR1 SEHNR and CDR2 FQNEAQ (reference sequence). Written as DNA, the CDR3 is TGTGCCAGCAGCCCCAACAGCAACTATGGCTACACCTTC. It is translated as CASSPNSNYGYTF.

The rearrangement links TRBV10-3 to TRBJ1-1; D uncertain. The V gene lost 6 bases and the J gene lost 0 bases, with 11 bases spanning the gap. From germline, CDR1 is ENHRY and CDR2 SYGVKD. The CDR3 has 14 amino acids. The CDR3, as DNA: TGTGCCATCAGCAGTCTCCTACTGAACACTGAAGCTTTCTTT. This codes for CAISSLLLNTEAFF.

CDR3 sequence (DNA): TGTGCCAGCAGCTTAACAGTGGGAGGTTCCTACAATGAGCAGTTCTTC. Translation: CASSLTVGGSYNEQFF. This chain joins TRBV7-3 and TRBJ2-1; tentative D call: TRBD2 (6 bases). The length of the CDR3 is 16 residues. Trimming removed 0 bases from V and 1 base from J, with 10 bases in between. The germline gives CDR1 SGHTA, CDR2 FQGTGA.

The gene calls are TRBV9 and TRBJ2-3; possibly TRBD1 for D (5 bases). Trimming shortened V by 2 bases and J by 6 bases, and 13 bases separated the two germline ends. CDR3 length equals 14 residues. Germline values: CDR1 SGDLS, CDR2 YYNGEE. CDR3 DNA sequence: TGTGCCAGCAGCGTCGGACAAAGCGTGGATACGCAGTATTTT. It specifies CASSVGQSVDTQYF.

The V and J genes are TRBV10-3 and TRBJ1-1; perhaps TRBD1 as D (6 bases). The CDR3 length is 12 residues. Germline assignment: CDR1 ENHRY and CDR2 SYGVKD. V shed 4 bases and J shed 7 bases, with 10 bases lying between them. CDR3 nucleotides: TGTGCCATCAGTGTACAGGGCTTTGAAGCTTTCTTT. Translation gives CAISVQGFEAFF.

The CDR3 bases are TGTGCCAGCTCACCATGGCCGGATAGCAATCAGCCCCAGCATTTT. Encoded protein: CASSPWPDSNQPQHF. The chain has TRBV18 and TRBJ1-5; no firm D call. Germline loops: CDR1 KGHSH, CDR2 LQKENI. Trimming shortened V by 2 bases and J by 0 bases, and 8 bases separated the two germline ends. The CDR3 is 15 amino acids. Full variable domain (rest looked up from reference TRBV18 and TRBJ1-5): NAGVMQNPRHLVRRRGQEARLRCSPMKGHSHVYWYRQLPEEGLKFMVYLQKENIIDESGMPKERFSAEFPKEGPSILRIQQVVRGDSAAYFCASSPWPDSNQPQHFGDGTRLSIL.

The chain employs TRBV9 and TRBJ2-1; 7 nucleotides align to TRBD2. CDR1 is SGDLS and CDR2 is YYNGEE in the germline V gene. V gave up 0 bases and J gave up 5 bases; unmatched junction bases: 8. This CDR3 has 16 residues. The CDR3 spells CASSVGVGGINNEQFF. CDR3 sequence (DNA): TGTGCCAGCAGCGTAGGAGTCGGGGGGATAAACAATGAGCAGTTCTTC.

The chain uses TRBV5-5 and TRBJ2-5; tentative D call: TRBD2 (7 bases). The V end was cut by 2 bases, the J end by 5 bases, with 16 bases between. Germline CDR1 and CDR2: SGHKS and YYEKEE (reference sequence). CDR3 size: 15 residues. In DNA, the CDR3 is TGTGCCAGCAGCTTAGGGGGGGTCGCTCTGGAGACCCAGTACTTC. Its protein product is CASSLGGVALETQYF. The whole variable domain, remainder taken from reference TRBV5-5 and TRBJ2-5, is DAGVTQSPTHLIKTRGQQVTLRCSPISGHKSVSWYQQVLGQGPQFIFQYYEKEERGRGNFPDRFSARQFPNYSSELNVNALLLGDSALYLCASSLGGVALETQYFGPGTRLLVL.

This chain joins TRBV9 and TRBJ1-5, with a weak D call TRBD1 (5 bases). The germline V gene has CDR1 SGDLS and CDR2 YYNGEE. V was trimmed by 3 bases and J by 5 bases, leaving 12 bases between them. CDR3 size: 14 residues. This chain's CDR3 is CASSAGPVDQPQHF. CDR3 sequence (DNA): TGTGCCAGCAGCGCGGGGCCGGTCGATCAGCCCCAGCATTTT.

This rearrangement joins TRBV4-1 to TRBJ2-7, with a possible D match to TRBD1 (5 bases). CDR3 length: 13 residues. Germline V gives CDR1 MGHRA, CDR2 YSYEKL. V was shortened by 4 bases and J by 2 bases, with 9 bases between the two germline ends. CDR3 amino acids: CASSRTGTYEQYF. The CDR3 DNA reads TGCGCCAGCAGCCGAACAGGAACCTACGAGCAGTACTTC.